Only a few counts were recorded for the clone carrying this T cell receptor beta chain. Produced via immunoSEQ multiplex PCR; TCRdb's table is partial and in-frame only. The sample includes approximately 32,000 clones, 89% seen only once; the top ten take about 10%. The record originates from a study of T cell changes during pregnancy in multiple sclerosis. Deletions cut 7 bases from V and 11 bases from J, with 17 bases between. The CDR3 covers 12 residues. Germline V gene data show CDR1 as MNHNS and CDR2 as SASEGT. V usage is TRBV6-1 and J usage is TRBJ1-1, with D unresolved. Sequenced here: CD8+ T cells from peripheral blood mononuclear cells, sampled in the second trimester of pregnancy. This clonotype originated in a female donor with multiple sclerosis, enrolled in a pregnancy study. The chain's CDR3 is CASTPWESGAFF. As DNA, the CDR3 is TGTGCCAGCACTCCTTGGGAGTCTGGGGCTTTCTTT.